The 21 T cell receptor beta chains reported below all come from one sample, sequenced in a study of control samples from healthy donors and cancer patients. Using immunoSEQ multiplex PCR, the repertoire was profiled, and TCRdb retains in-frame clones only, with some absent. The sample carries around 130,000 clones, about 92% recorded once. Sequenced: PBMCs. The receptors originated from a man in his fifties with head and neck cancer.

This clone was picked up a small number of times. This chain joins TRBV4-1 and TRBJ1-3; maybe TRBD1 (6 bases). The CDR3 extends over 17 amino acids. V lost 1 base to trimming and J lost 4 bases, with 17 bases between them. The germline CDR1 and CDR2 sequences are MGHRA and YSYEKL. The CDR3 spells CASSQGRGQGSGNTIYF. The CDR3 region has the DNA TGCGCCAGCAGCCAAGGGCGGGGGCAGGGATCGGGAAACACCATATATTTT.

The chain has TRBV19 and TRBJ1-4; 11 positions match TRBD1. The CDR3 consists of 14 residues. Looked up from germline, CDR1 is LNHDA and CDR2 is SQIVND (reference sequence). Germline trimming cut 6 bases from V and 5 bases from J; bases unmatched to any gene: 2. The CDR3 DNA reads as TGTGCCAGTAGGGGGACAGGGGGAAATGAAAAACTGTTTTTT. Translating it yields CASRGTGGNEKLFF.

In this sample, this clone turned up once. The rearrangement uses TRBV4-2 and TRBJ1-6, with D hard to call. CDR1 is LGHNA and CDR2 is YNFKEQ in the germline V gene. The CDR3 loop spans 13 amino acids. The V end lost 1 base, the J end lost 14 bases, and 12 bases lay between the germline ends. CDR3 residues: CASSQVTRFALHF. The CDR3 DNA reads TGTGCCAGCAGCCAAGTGACACGGTTCGCCCTCCACTTT.

The chain uses TRBV18 and TRBJ1-4; D not certain. CDR1 is KGHSH and CDR2 is LQKENI in the germline V gene. The CDR3 runs 19 residues. The ends were cut back, 0 bases at V and 7 bases at J, with 24 bases in the middle. The DNA of the CDR3 is TGTGCCAGCTCACCACCTCCAGGCATCGGAATTTTTTGTTGTGAAAAACTGTTTTTT. As protein: CASSPPPGIGIFCCEKLFF.

CDR3 DNA sequence: TGTGCCAGCAGCCAAGAATCGGGGGAGCTGTTTTTT. This translates into CASSQESGELFF. V and J are TRBV3-1 (or the pseudogene TRBV3-2) and TRBJ2-2; D remains ambiguous. This CDR3 has 12 amino acids. Germline V lookup: CDR1 LGHDT, CDR2 YNNKEL (reference sequence). The ends were cut back, 0 bases at V and 8 bases at J, with 4 bases in the middle.

The V and J genes are TRBV24-1 and TRBJ2-3; possibly TRBD2 for D (5 bases). Germline CDR1 and CDR2: KGHDR and SFDVKD. There are 13 residues in the CDR3. Deletions cut 9 bases from V and 0 bases from J, with 9 bases between. Here the CDR3 DNA reads TGTGCCACCCCCGGGGATAGCACAGATACGCAGTATTTT. Its protein product is CATPGDSTDTQYF.

Here the CDR3 DNA reads TGTGCCAGCAGTCCCACAGGGGGGCAAGAGACCCAGTACTTC. Translating gives CASSPTGGQETQYF. The chain has TRBV27 and TRBJ2-5; 8 nucleotides line up with TRBD1. CDR3 length: 14 amino acids. Per germline, CDR1 MNHEY and CDR2 SMNVEV (reference sequence). After removal of 5 bases from V and 2 bases from J, the junction contained 4 bases not matched to a gene.

V and J are TRBV15 and TRBJ2-7, with D perhaps given as TRBD1 or TRBD2 (5 bases each). Germline assignment: CDR1 LNHNV and CDR2 YYDKDF (reference sequence). The CDR3 spans 14 residues. V shed 4 bases and J shed 0 bases, with 10 bases lying between them. CDR3 protein: CATSKPGRSYEQYF. CDR3 DNA sequence: TGTGCCACCAGCAAACCGGGACGCTCCTACGAGCAGTACTTC.

The V call is TRBV5-6, the J call TRBJ2-5; D is perhaps TRBD1 (6 bases). This CDR3 spans 12 amino acids. V lost 3 bases and J lost 7, with 10 bases in between. Germline CDR1 reads SGHDT; CDR2 reads YYEEEE. Written as DNA, the CDR3 is TGTGCCAGCAGCTCTAAAGGGGGGACCCAGTACTTC. Amino acid sequence: CASSSKGGTQYF. Drawing the rest from reference TRBV5-6 and TRBJ2-5, the complete variable domain is DAGVTQSPTHLIKTRGQQVTLRCSPKSGHDTVSWYQQALGQGPQFIFQYYEEEERQRGNFPDRFSGHQFPNYSSELNVNALLLGDSALYLCASSSKGGTQYFGPGTRLLVL.

V is TRBV5-4 and J is TRBJ1-4; no firm D call. V was trimmed by 0 bases and J by 7 bases, leaving 10 bases between them. Germline V gene data show CDR1 as SGHNT and CDR2 as YYREEE (reference sequence). The CDR3 covers 14 residues. CDR3 in DNA: TGTGCCAGCAGCTTGGGGGCCTCGGGTGAAAAACTGTTTTTT. Encoded protein: CASSLGASGEKLFF.

This sequence joins TRBV3-1 (or the pseudogene TRBV3-2) and TRBJ1-1; D remains unclear. CDR1 and CDR2 from the germline V gene are LGHDT and YNNKEL (reference sequence). The CDR3 has 16 amino acids. V was trimmed by 3 bases and J by 3 bases, leaving 17 bases between them. CDR3 amino acids: CASSHPGEREDTEAFF. The CDR3 nucleotides read TGTGCCAGCAGCCACCCGGGTGAAAGGGAGGACACTGAAGCTTTCTTT.

This chain joins TRBV6-6 and TRBJ2-1; 14 bases fit TRBD2. CDR3 length: 17 residues. Germline V gene sequence: CDR1 MNHNY, CDR2 SVGAGI (reference sequence). V shed 5 bases and J 8 bases; nucleotides not matched to a gene: 11. The CDR3 DNA follows: TGTGCCAGCAGTCGGGGACTAGCGGGGGTCCAAACGGATGAGCAGTTCTTC. Protein sequence: CASSRGLAGVQTDEQFF.

V usage is TRBV19 and J usage is TRBJ1-4; the D is unclear. The length of the CDR3 is 11 residues. CDR1 is LNHDA and CDR2 is SQIVND in the germline V gene (reference sequence). Trimming stripped 7 bases from V and 4 bases from J, with 4 bases between. The CDR3 is CASKSNEKLFF. In DNA form, the CDR3 reads TGTGCCAGTAAGAGTAATGAAAAACTGTTTTTT.

This clone was detected only once. The V gene is TRBV7-2, the J gene TRBJ1-1; no definite D call. CDR3 length equals 17 residues. CDR1 and CDR2 from the germline V gene are SGHTA and FQGNSA. The V and J ends lost 0 bases and 3 bases respectively, with 17 bases between them. The CDR3 region is CASSLAIRRKSHTEAFF. Here the CDR3 DNA reads TGTGCCAGCAGCTTAGCTATCCGGCGGAAATCGCACACTGAAGCTTTCTTT.

This chain links TRBV7-2 with TRBJ2-1, with unresolved D. This CDR3 is 14 amino acids long. V lost 1 base, J lost 5 bases, and 9 bases lay in between. CDR1 SGHTA and CDR2 FQGNSA come from the germline V gene. CDR3 sequence: CASSLEFDHNEQFF. CDR3 sequence (DNA): TGTGCCAGCAGCTTAGAATTCGATCACAATGAGCAGTTCTTC.

Concerning this clone itself: This specimen includes other DNA sequences encoding the same CDR3. The chain carries TRBV19 and TRBJ1-5; unclear D gene. This CDR3 contains 14 residues. V lost 3 bases and J lost 1, with 7 bases in between. Looked up from germline, CDR1 is LNHDA and CDR2 is SQIVND (reference sequence). CDR3 in DNA: TGTGCCAGTAGTATTCGACCCAGCAATCAGCCCCAGCATTTT. Amino acids: CASSIRPSNQPQHF. The full variable domain, with the rest looked up from reference TRBV19 and TRBJ1-5, is DGGITQSPKYLFRKEGQNVTLSCEQNLNHDAMYWYRQDPGQGLRLIYYSQIVNDFQKGDIAEGYSVSREKKESFPLTVTSAQKNPTAFYLCASSIRPSNQPQHFGDGTRLSIL.

The chain's CDR3 is CASSQGSGGVDTQYF. For the CDR3, the DNA is TGTGCCAGCAGCCAAGGTAGCGGGGGGGTCGATACGCAGTATTTT. The V call is TRBV3-1 (or the pseudogene TRBV3-2), the J call TRBJ2-3; 11 bases align to TRBD2. This CDR3 has 15 amino acids. The germline V gene has CDR1 LGHDT and CDR2 YNNKEL (reference sequence). Unmatched junction bases numbered 3, after V lost 1 base and J lost 6 bases.

This sequence joins TRBV9 and TRBJ1-2, with no clear D. This CDR3 is built from 15 residues. Trimming removed 4 bases at V and 0 bases at J, with 13 bases between. The germline CDR1 and CDR2 sequences are SGDLS and YYNGEE. The CDR3: CASSPAITANYGYTF. CDR3 in DNA: TGTGCCAGCAGCCCCGCCATTACGGCTAACTATGGCTACACCTTC.

The V call is TRBV28, the J call TRBJ2-3; D ambiguous. The length of the CDR3 is 12 residues. Germline CDR1 and CDR2: MDHEN and SYDVKM. Trimming cost V 4 bases and J 2 bases, with 4 bases left between them. In DNA form, the CDR3 reads TGTGCCAGCAGTTCCGTCACAGATACGCAGTATTTT. Translation gives CASSSVTDTQYF.

The chain joins TRBV7-2 to TRBJ1-2; TRBD1 agrees at 7 bases. This CDR3 has 14 residues. V gave up 3 bases and J gave up 8 bases; unmatched junction bases: 9. Germline CDR1 reads SGHTA; CDR2 reads FQGNSA. DNA of the CDR3: TGTGCCAGCAGCTTCATGACAGGGATAGGAGGCTACACCTTC. It is translated as CASSFMTGIGGYTF.

The rearrangement uses TRBV11-1 and TRBJ1-1, with D possibly matching TRBD1 (6 bases). The CDR3 has 15 residues. Germline V lookup: CDR1 SGHAT, CDR2 FQDESV (reference sequence). Trimming left V 5 bases short and J 0 bases short, with 13 bases between. CDR3: CASSASGTLNTEAFF. For the CDR3, the DNA is TGTGCCAGCAGCGCCTCCGGGACATTGAACACTGAAGCTTTCTTT.